A single sample gave rise to the 7 T cell receptor beta chains below, sequenced in a study of T cell changes during pregnancy in multiple sclerosis. Method: immunoSEQ multiplex PCR; TCRdb's copy keeps in-frame clones and lacks some. The sample holds roughly 38,000 clones, around 93% seen once. The sequencing used CD8+ T cells from peripheral blood mononuclear cells, collected in the third trimester of pregnancy. Receptors originate from a female donor with multiple sclerosis, enrolled in a pregnancy study.

The CDR3: CASTSGTITNYGYTF. DNA of the CDR3: TGTGCCAGCACTTCTGGGACTATTACTAACTATGGCTACACCTTC. This rearrangement joins TRBV7-9 to TRBJ1-2; D might be TRBD1 (5 bases). The CDR3 loop spans 15 amino acids. The V gene lost 7 bases and the J gene lost 0 bases, with 15 bases spanning the gap. CDR1 and CDR2 from the germline V gene are SEHNR and FQNEAQ (reference sequence).

The rearrangement joins TRBV5-1 to TRBJ2-7; D uncertain. Germline CDR1 SGHRS, CDR2 YFSETQ. V shed 0 bases and J shed 3 bases, with 7 bases lying between them. This CDR3 has 13 amino acids. The CDR3 DNA reads TGCGCCAGCAGCTTGGGGGCACTCTACGAGCAGTACTTC. This sequence encodes CASSLGALYEQYF.

The rearrangement uses TRBV6-1 and TRBJ2-7; TRBD1 matches at 7 bases. CDR1 and CDR2 (germline): MNHNS, SASEGT. The trim removed 3 bases at V and 2 bases at J, leaving 7 bases unmatched. This CDR3 is 15 amino acids long. This CDR3 is CASSDQQGSTYEQYF. For the CDR3, the DNA is TGTGCCAGCAGTGATCAACAGGGGTCTACCTACGAGCAGTACTTC.

V and J are TRBV10-3 and TRBJ2-1; no definite D call. The CDR3 extends over 16 amino acids. V was cut by 2 bases and J by 0 bases, with 11 bases left in between. Per the germline V gene, CDR1 is ENHRY and CDR2 is SYGVKD. The CDR3 protein is CAISEPQVSSYNEQFF. Written as DNA, the CDR3 is TGTGCCATCAGTGAGCCTCAGGTATCCTCCTACAATGAGCAGTTCTTC.

This clone is a singleton in its sample. The CDR3 is CASSSPQTENEQFF. In DNA form, the CDR3 reads TGTGCCAGCAGCTCACCTCAGACTGAGAATGAGCAGTTCTTC. This chain uses TRBV9 with TRBJ2-1; D unclear. Trimming shortened V by 4 bases and J by 7 bases, and 15 bases separated the two germline ends. This CDR3 comprises 14 residues. Germline loops: CDR1 SGDLS, CDR2 YYNGEE. The full variable domain, completed using reference TRBV9 and TRBJ2-1, is DSGVTQTPKHLITATGQRVTLRCSPRSGDLSVYWYQQSLDQGLQFLIQYYNGEERAKGNILERFSAQQFPDLHSELNLSSLELGDSALYFCASSSPQTENEQFFGPGTRLTVL.

The rearrangement joins TRBV25-1 to TRBJ2-5; no reliable D call. The J call is uncertain, as TRBJ2-7 better fits the DNA end. In germline, CDR1 is MGHDK, CDR2 SYGVNS. The CDR3 runs 13 residues. The CDR3 loop reads CASSGIDSYEQYF. CDR3 bases: TGTGCCAGCAGTGGAATAGATTCCTACGAGCAGTACTTC.

The chain uses TRBV7-8 and TRBJ2-7; 7 bases agree with TRBD1. Germline values: CDR1 SGHVS, CDR2 FQNEAQ. V lost 1 base and J lost 0; bases outside the gene matches: 3. This CDR3 has 15 amino acids. CDR3 protein: CASSLDRGPSYEQYF. The CDR3 DNA follows: TGTGCCAGCAGCTTAGACAGGGGTCCCTCCTACGAGCAGTACTTC.